These 4 T cell receptor beta chains were all obtained from the same sample, sequenced in a study of cytomegalovirus exposure and HLA in healthy donors. The PCR ran on 60 Vbeta and 13 Jbeta primers. Profiled with immunoSEQ multiplex PCR; TCRdb holds only in-frame clones, not every one. The table shows some 200,000 clones, with around 81% occurring only once. What was sequenced was PBMCs. The receptors originated from a woman in her 30s in good health and CMV-seropositive.

The V and J genes are TRBV7-6 and TRBJ2-1, with 9 bases that match TRBD2. V dropped 3 bases and J dropped 5; count of bases not matched to a gene: 8. Germline V gene data show CDR1 as SGHVS and CDR2 as FNYEAQ. The CDR3 length is 16 residues. Here the CDR3 DNA reads TGTGCCAGCAGCTTTACCGGGACTAGCCTACACAATGAGCAGTTCTTC. It codes for CASSFTGTSLHNEQFF.

This chain joins TRBV4-3 and TRBJ1-4; D is unresolved. V was cut by 0 bases and J by 0 bases, with 11 bases left in between. The CDR3 runs to 17 residues. Germline-derived CDR1 and CDR2 are LGHNA and YSLEER. CDR3 in amino acids: CASSQETLQATNEKLFF. CDR3 DNA sequence: TGCGCCAGCAGCCAAGAAACACTCCAGGCAACTAATGAAAAACTGTTTTTT.

The genes are TRBV5-1 and TRBJ2-2; 11 positions agree with TRBD2. This CDR3 region has 16 residues. Germline-derived CDR1 and CDR2 are SGHRS and YFSETQ. After removal of 4 bases from V and 5 bases from J, the junction contained 7 bases not matched to a gene. The CDR3 protein is CASSILAGGVTGELFF. In DNA, the CDR3 is TGCGCCAGCAGCATCCTAGCGGGGGGAGTAACCGGGGAGCTGTTTTTT. The full variable domain, in which reference TRBV5-1 and TRBJ2-2 provide the parts outside the CDR3, is KAGVTQTPRYLIKTRGQQVTLSCSPISGHRSVSWYQQTPGQGLQFLFEYFSETQRNKGNFPGRFSGRQFSNSRSEMNVSTLELGDSALYLCASSILAGGVTGELFFGEGSRLTVL.

The V gene is TRBV14, the J gene TRBJ1-2, with a tentative D call TRBD1 (6 bases). Germline CDR1 SGHDN, CDR2 FVKESK. Trimming left V 2 bases short and J 7 bases short, with 14 bases between. The CDR3 contains 14 residues. CDR3 loop: CASSQTTGPAGYTF. The DNA for the CDR3 is TGTGCCAGCAGCCAAACTACAGGGCCCGCTGGCTACACCTTC.